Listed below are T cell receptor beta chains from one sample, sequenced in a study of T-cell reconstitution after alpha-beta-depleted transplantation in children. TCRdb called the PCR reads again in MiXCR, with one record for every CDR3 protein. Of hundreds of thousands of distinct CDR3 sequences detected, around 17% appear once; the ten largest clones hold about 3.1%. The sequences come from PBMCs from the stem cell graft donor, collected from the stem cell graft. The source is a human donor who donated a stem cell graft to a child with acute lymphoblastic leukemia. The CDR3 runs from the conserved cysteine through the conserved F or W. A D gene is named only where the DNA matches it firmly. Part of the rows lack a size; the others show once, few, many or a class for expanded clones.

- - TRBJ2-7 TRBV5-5 TGTGCCAGCAGCAGGGCCTCGGGGACGTCCTCCTACAAGCAGTACTTC CASSRASGTSSYKQYF
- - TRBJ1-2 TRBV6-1 TGTGCCAGCAGCCCCCAGGGAACTATGCATGGCTACACCTTC CASSPQGTMHGYTF
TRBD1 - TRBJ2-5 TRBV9 TGTGCCAGCAGCGTAGGGGACAGGGGATCGGGAGAGACCCAGTACTTC CASSVGDRGSGETQYF
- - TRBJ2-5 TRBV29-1 TGCAGCGTTCAGTCGGGGGACTCCCAAGAGACCCGGTACTTC CSVQSGDSQETRYF
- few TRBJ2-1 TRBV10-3 TGTGCCATCTTCACAGGACCAAAGTTCTTC CAIFTGPKFF
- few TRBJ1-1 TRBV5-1 TGCGCCAGCAGCTTGATTCCAGTAGGATGGACTGAAGCTTTCTTT CASSLIPVGWTEAFF
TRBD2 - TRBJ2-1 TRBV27 TGTGCCAGCAGAGAAAATAGCGGGAGCTCCTACAATGAGCAGTTCTTC CASRENSGSSYNEQFF
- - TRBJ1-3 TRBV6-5 TGTGCCAGCAGCCCGGGGTACACCATATATTTT CASSPGYTIYF
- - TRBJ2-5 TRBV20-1 TGCAGTGCTAGAGTCCCCGACAGTTGGGGGCAAGAGACCCAGTACTTC CSARVPDSWGQETQYF
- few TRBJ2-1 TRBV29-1 TGCAGCGTTGACAGTAATGAGCAGTTCTTC CSVDSNEQFF
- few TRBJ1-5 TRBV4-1 TGCGCCAGCAGCCAAGTCCAGGGTCTGAAACAGCCCCAGCATTTT CASSQVQGLKQPQHF
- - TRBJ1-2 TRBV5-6 TGTGCCAGCAGCTTGGGGGGGTGGAACTATGGCTACACCTTC CASSLGGWNYGYTF
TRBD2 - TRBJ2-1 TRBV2 TGTGCCAGCAAAAGGGGTGAGGCTAGCGGGAGCTACAATGAGCAGTTCTTC CASKRGEASGSYNEQFF
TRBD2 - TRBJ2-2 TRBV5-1 TGCGCCAGCAGGTGGACTAGCGGGAGTATCACCGGGGAGCTGTTTTTT CASRWTSGSITGELFF
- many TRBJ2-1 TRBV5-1 TGCGCCAGCAGCTTCGGGAGCGGGCCCTACAATGAGCAGTTCTTC CASSFGSGPYNEQFF
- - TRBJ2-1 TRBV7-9 TGTGCCGCCAGAGGGGACTCGAACTACAATGAGCAGTTCTTC CAARGDSNYNEQFF
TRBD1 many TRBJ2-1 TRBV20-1 TGCAGTGTTACCGGGACAGCCCTAAATGAGCAGTTCTTC CSVTGTALNEQFF
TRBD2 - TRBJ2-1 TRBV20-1 TGCAGTGCTAGAGGTGTAGCGGGAGTCTACAATGAGCAGTTCTTC CSARGVAGVYNEQFF
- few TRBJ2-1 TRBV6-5 TGTGCCAGCAGTTTAGGTCGAGCGGAGGAGGAGTTCTTC CASSLGRAEEEFF
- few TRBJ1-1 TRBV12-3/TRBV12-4 TGTGCCAGCAGTGGGGTGTGGGGGAACACTGAAGCTTTCTTT CASSGVWGNTEAFF